Following are 12 T cell receptor beta chains from one sample sequenced in a study of blood T cell repertoires in COVID-19. Assay used: immunoSEQ multiplex PCR; TCRdb lists only in-frame clones, some missing. Among 180,000 or so clones listed, roughly 86% were seen once. The sequencing sample was made of PBMCs or T cells enriched from blood (not recorded which). The receptors originated from a man in his forties with acute COVID-19.

The chain employs TRBV19 and TRBJ2-7; 7 nucleotides match TRBD1. Trimming at V came to 5 bases and at J to 0 bases, leaving 7 bases not matched to a gene. Germline lookup yields CDR1 LNHDA and CDR2 SQIVND (reference sequence). This CDR3 region has 15 residues. CDR3 DNA sequence: TGTGCCAGTAGTGTGGGACAGAGAAGCTCCTACGAGCAGTACTTC. This translates into CASSVGQRSSYEQYF.

The chain couples TRBV18 to TRBJ1-1; maybe TRBD1 (5 bases). Germline assignment: CDR1 KGHSH and CDR2 LQKENI. This CDR3 comprises 13 residues. V was clipped by 2 bases and J by 4 bases, with 8 bases between them. CDR3 region: CASSPDSITEAFF. For the CDR3, the DNA is TGTGCCAGCTCACCAGACAGTATCACTGAAGCTTTCTTT.

This clone occurred once. The junction departs from the called germline gene at one end, perhaps through a read error. The chain recombines TRBV20-1 with TRBJ1-1; 7 nucleotides align to TRBD1. CDR3 length: 8 residues. Germline V gives CDR1 DFQATT, CDR2 SNEGSKA (reference sequence). Here the CDR3 DNA reads TGCAGCAGCCTGACAGGGCGGTTT. The encoded protein is CSSLTGRF.

The chain uses TRBV4-3 and TRBJ2-1; D remains ambiguous. The CDR3 contains 14 residues. Trimming shortened V by 1 base and J by 7 bases, and 11 bases separated the two germline ends. Germline V gene data show CDR1 as LGHNA and CDR2 as YSLEER. The CDR3 DNA reads as TGCGCCAGCAGCCAAGTCTCGTCTATAAATGAGCAGTTCTTC. Translating it yields CASSQVSSINEQFF.

The V gene is TRBV28, the J gene TRBJ2-2; the D gene is possibly TRBD1 (5 bases). This CDR3 spans 15 amino acids. Germline values: CDR1 MDHEN, CDR2 SYDVKM. Trimming left V 2 bases short and J 1 base short, with 8 bases between. CDR3 amino acids: CASSLAGRNTGELFF. CDR3 bases: TGTGCCAGCAGTTTAGCAGGGCGGAACACCGGGGAGCTGTTTTTT.

The CDR3 loop is CASSLLMSGGVNQPQHF. CDR3 coding DNA: TGTGCCAGTAGTCTTCTAATGTCAGGAGGGGTCAATCAGCCCCAGCATTTT. The chain carries TRBV19 and TRBJ1-5; D is perhaps TRBD1 (5 bases). CDR3 size: 17 residues. Looked up from germline, CDR1 is LNHDA and CDR2 is SQIVND (reference sequence). V was trimmed by 5 bases and J by 3 bases, leaving 20 bases between them.

This chain links TRBV19 with TRBJ2-1; D gene unclear. Germline lookup yields CDR1 LNHDA and CDR2 SQIVND (reference sequence). The CDR3 covers 13 residues. With 2 bases removed from V and 7 bases from J, the gap between germline ends came to 9 bases. The CDR3 reads CASSISDLNEQFF. CDR3 DNA: TGTGCCAGTAGTATATCAGATCTTAATGAGCAGTTCTTC.

This clone was counted once. This chain links TRBV18 with TRBJ2-1, with 12 bases aligning to TRBD2. This CDR3 has 18 amino acids. After removal of 3 bases from V and 7 bases from J, the junction contained 13 bases not matched to a gene. CDR1 KGHSH and CDR2 LQKENI come from the germline V gene. The CDR3: CASSPPRLAGVRRNEQFF. As DNA, the CDR3 is TGTGCCAGCTCACCCCCTCGACTAGCGGGAGTAAGAAGGAATGAGCAGTTCTTC.

This clone appeared a few times. Other DNA sequences of this sample code for an identical CDR3. V is TRBV2 and J is TRBJ2-1, with TRBD2 identical over 9 bases. After removal of 2 bases from V and 4 bases from J, the junction contained 3 bases not matched to a gene. From germline, CDR1 is SNHLY and CDR2 FYNNEI. The CDR3 contains 15 residues. The CDR3 region is CASSERLAGYNEQFF. CDR3 DNA sequence: TGTGCCAGCAGTGAACGGCTAGCGGGGTACAATGAGCAGTTCTTC.

The table lists this clone with a count of one. The junction does not match germline at one end; this may be a read error. V is TRBV14 and J is TRBJ2-7, with 7 positions matching TRBD1. Germline lookup yields CDR1 SGHDN and CDR2 FVKESK. The CDR3 spans 12 residues. The CDR3 region has the DNA TGTGCCAGCAATACACCCCCCGGGACAGTATCCTTC. Translating it yields CASNTPPGTVSF.

The chain employs TRBV7-2 and TRBJ2-7, with 8 bases aligning to TRBD2. V was pared by 0 bases and J by 5 bases, with 6 bases of the junction left unmatched. Germline-derived CDR1 and CDR2 are SGHTA and FQGNSA. This CDR3 spans 15 amino acids. CDR3 DNA sequence: TGTGCCAGCAGCTTAGCCAGCGGGGGAGGCAACGAGCAGTACTTC. Translating it yields CASSLASGGGNEQYF. Combining the CDR3 with reference TRBV7-2 and TRBJ2-7 gives the whole variable domain GAGVSQSPSNKVTEKGKDVELRCDPISGHTALYWYRQSLGQGLEFLIYFQGNSAPDKSGLPSDRFSAERTGGSVSTLTIQRTQQEDSAVYLCASSLASGGGNEQYFGPGTRLTVT.

In this sample, this clone turned up once. The V and J genes are TRBV9 and TRBJ1-6, with D perhaps TRBD1 (6 bases). This CDR3 contains 14 residues. The germline CDR1 and CDR2 sequences are SGDLS and YYNGEE. Trimming left V 3 bases short and J 8 bases short, with 12 bases between. The CDR3 loop is CASSATDSDSPLHF. The CDR3 DNA reads TGTGCCAGCAGCGCGACGGACAGCGATTCACCCCTCCACTTT. Based on the CDR3 plus reference TRBV9 and TRBJ1-6, the full variable domain is DSGVTQTPKHLITATGQRVTLRCSPRSGDLSVYWYQQSLDQGLQFLIQYYNGEERAKGNILERFSAQQFPDLHSELNLSSLELGDSALYFCASSATDSDSPLHFGNGTRLTVT.